This record concerns one TCR beta chain sequence. What it binds is unknown. A read error may account for a junction end that differs from germline. This entry is derived from a study of cytomegalovirus exposure and HLA in healthy donors. General study points: CMV serostatus was the only immune exposure information that was available. Trimming of TCR beta V- and J-genes showed a link, identified in a later analysis, to a missense DCLRE1C variant.

The PCR contained 60 Vbeta and 13 Jbeta primers. Clones were read by immunoSEQ multiplex PCR, and TCRdb kept only the in-frame ones, dropping some. The sample contains around 120,000 clones, approximately 84% of which appear only once. The germline gives CDR1 SEHNR, CDR2 FQNEAQ (reference sequence). The CDR3 extends over 14 amino acids. Despite likely unrecorded immune exposures, the donors were nominally healthy at the time of sampling. The rearrangement joins TRBV7-9 to TRBJ1-4, with D perhaps TRBD1 (6 bases). This receptor was taken from a woman aged 40 to 50 in good health and CMV-seronegative. Sequencing was carried out using PBMCs. CDR3 residues: CSSSPTGVNEKLFF. CDR3 sequence (DNA): TGTTCCAGCAGCCCGACAGGAGTTAATGAAAAACTGTTTTTT.